The T cell receptor (beta chain) described here comes from a study of shared clonotypes between healthy human individuals. The assay was immunoSEQ multiplex PCR, and TCRdb's table has in-frame clones only and misses some. The sample records around 2,000,000 clones, 85% to 95% being singletons. The CDR3 runs 15 residues. V lost 6 bases and J lost 0, with 12 bases in between. Germline loops: CDR1 MNHEY, CDR2 SVGAGI. This TCR was recovered from a man aged 18 to 30 in good health. The sequencing input was naive CD4+ T cells sorted from blood. The sample's subset: CD45RA+ positively selected. The chain couples TRBV6-5 to TRBJ1-5, with D possibly TRBD1 on 6 matching bases. CDR3 in DNA: TGTGCCAGCAGCGTGACAGGATTTAGCAATCAGCCCCAGCATTTT. This codes for CASSVTGFSNQPQHF.